This is a list of T cell receptor beta chains from one sample in a study of T cell changes during pregnancy in multiple sclerosis. Repertoires were generated with immunoSEQ multiplex PCR, while TCRdb's copy carries only in-frame clones and drops some. The table lists approximately 34,000 clones, approximately 90% of them singletons, with 9.5% to 15% in the top ten. The sequencing here drew on CD8+ T cells from peripheral blood mononuclear cells, taken in the first trimester of pregnancy. The receptor source for this set is a female donor with multiple sclerosis, enrolled in a pregnancy study. CDR3s include the opening cysteine and the closing phenylalanine or tryptophan. Fields, in order: clone size, D gene, V gene, CDR3 length, J gene, CDR3 DNA, CDR3 protein. The D gene is left open where the match is weak. Where a row states a size, it is once, few, many or the class of an expanded clone; other rows omit it.

clone_size: -; d_call: TRBD1; v_call: TRBV10-3; cdr3_length: 17; j_call: TRBJ2-6; cdr3_nt: TGTGCCATCAGTGAAAGGGGGCAGGTCTCTGGGGCCAACGTCCTGACTTTC; cdr3_aa: CAISERGQVSGANVLTF
clone_size: -; d_call: -; v_call: TRBV18; cdr3_length: 15; j_call: TRBJ1-5; cdr3_nt: TGTGCCAGCTCACCCTCAGGGGAGCGCAATCAGCCCCAGCATTTT; cdr3_aa: CASSPSGERNQPQHF
clone_size: -; d_call: -; v_call: TRBV28; cdr3_length: 12; j_call: TRBJ1-2; cdr3_nt: TGTGCCAGCAGTTTGGGGGGGGAAGGCTACACCTTC; cdr3_aa: CASSLGGEGYTF
clone_size: -; d_call: -; v_call: TRBV7-9; cdr3_length: 12; j_call: TRBJ1-1; cdr3_nt: TGTGCCAGCAGCCCCTTAGGGGAAGGGCAAGAGTTT; cdr3_aa: CASSPLGEGQEF
clone_size: -; d_call: -; v_call: TRBV27; cdr3_length: 14; j_call: TRBJ1-5; cdr3_nt: TGTGCCAGCAGTTTACGGGGGGGCTATCAGCCCCAGCATTTT; cdr3_aa: CASSLRGGYQPQHF
clone_size: once; d_call: -; v_call: TRBV5-6; cdr3_length: 14; j_call: TRBJ2-7; cdr3_nt: TGTGCCAGCAGCTTGGCGAACAGGGCCTACGAGCAGTACTTC; cdr3_aa: CASSLANRAYEQYF
clone_size: -; d_call: TRBD2; v_call: TRBV9; cdr3_length: 18; j_call: TRBJ2-1; cdr3_nt: TGTGCCAGCAGCGTAGGGCTAGCGGGAGGGCCCTCCTACAATGAGCAGTTCTTC; cdr3_aa: CASSVGLAGGPSYNEQFF
clone_size: -; d_call: TRBD2; v_call: TRBV7-2; cdr3_length: 16; j_call: TRBJ2-1; cdr3_nt: TGTGCCAGCAGCCCCCGACTAGCGGGAGAATACAATGAGCAGTTCTTC; cdr3_aa: CASSPRLAGEYNEQFF
clone_size: -; d_call: -; v_call: TRBV10-1; cdr3_length: 12; j_call: TRBJ2-1; cdr3_nt: TGCGCCAGCAGTGAAACACGGGGGGAGCAGTTCTTC; cdr3_aa: CASSETRGEQFF
clone_size: -; d_call: TRBD1; v_call: TRBV6-1; cdr3_length: 16; j_call: TRBJ1-5; cdr3_nt: TGTGCCAGCAGTGCGACGGGGACAGGGATCAATCAGCCCCAGCATTTT; cdr3_aa: CASSATGTGINQPQHF
clone_size: -; d_call: -; v_call: TRBV5-4; cdr3_length: 12; j_call: TRBJ2-5; cdr3_nt: TGTGCCAGCGGAGCACCGGGAGAGACCCAGTACTTC; cdr3_aa: CASGAPGETQYF
clone_size: -; d_call: TRBD2; v_call: TRBV7-9; cdr3_length: 15; j_call: TRBJ2-3; cdr3_nt: TGTGCCAGCAGCTTAGTTCCAGGGAGGGACGATACGCAGTATTTT; cdr3_aa: CASSLVPGRDDTQYF
clone_size: -; d_call: TRBD1; v_call: TRBV27; cdr3_length: 14; j_call: TRBJ1-2; cdr3_nt: TGTGCCAGCAGTTTTGCCGGACAGGGAGATGGCTACACCTTC; cdr3_aa: CASSFAGQGDGYTF
clone_size: -; d_call: TRBD1; v_call: TRBV6-1; cdr3_length: 17; j_call: TRBJ1-5; cdr3_nt: TGTGCCAGCAGTGAAGATGGATACGCAGGGGGCGAGGAGCCCCAGCATTTT; cdr3_aa: CASSEDGYAGGEEPQHF
clone_size: -; d_call: -; v_call: TRBV19; cdr3_length: 15; j_call: TRBJ1-5; cdr3_nt: TGTGCCACCCTCCCTTGGGGGGATAGCAATCAGCCCCAGCATTTT; cdr3_aa: CATLPWGDSNQPQHF
clone_size: -; d_call: TRBD1; v_call: TRBV5-1; cdr3_length: 16; j_call: TRBJ2-7; cdr3_nt: TGCGCCAGCAGCTCATTTCCACCGGGACAGGGGACCGAGCAGTACTTC; cdr3_aa: CASSSFPPGQGTEQYF
clone_size: -; d_call: TRBD2; v_call: TRBV5-1; cdr3_length: 18; j_call: TRBJ2-5; cdr3_nt: TGCGCCAGCAGCTTGGCCGTGGGGAGCGGGAGGGTTCAAGAGACCCAGTACTTC; cdr3_aa: CASSLAVGSGRVQETQYF
clone_size: -; d_call: TRBD2; v_call: TRBV27; cdr3_length: 16; j_call: TRBJ2-7; cdr3_nt: TGTGCCAGCAGTTTAGGGGGGACTAGCGCGATCGGCGAGCAGTACTTC; cdr3_aa: CASSLGGTSAIGEQYF
clone_size: -; d_call: -; v_call: TRBV23-1; cdr3_length: 17; j_call: TRBJ1-4; cdr3_nt: TGCGCCAGCAGTCCCCCCTGGGGGAGGGGAACTAATGAAAAACTGTTTTTT; cdr3_aa: CASSPPWGRGTNEKLFF
clone_size: -; d_call: TRBD2; v_call: TRBV15; cdr3_length: 18; j_call: TRBJ2-2; cdr3_nt: TGTGCCACCAGCAGAGATTCGACTAGCGGGATTCGAACCGGGGAGCTGTTTTTT; cdr3_aa: CATSRDSTSGIRTGELFF